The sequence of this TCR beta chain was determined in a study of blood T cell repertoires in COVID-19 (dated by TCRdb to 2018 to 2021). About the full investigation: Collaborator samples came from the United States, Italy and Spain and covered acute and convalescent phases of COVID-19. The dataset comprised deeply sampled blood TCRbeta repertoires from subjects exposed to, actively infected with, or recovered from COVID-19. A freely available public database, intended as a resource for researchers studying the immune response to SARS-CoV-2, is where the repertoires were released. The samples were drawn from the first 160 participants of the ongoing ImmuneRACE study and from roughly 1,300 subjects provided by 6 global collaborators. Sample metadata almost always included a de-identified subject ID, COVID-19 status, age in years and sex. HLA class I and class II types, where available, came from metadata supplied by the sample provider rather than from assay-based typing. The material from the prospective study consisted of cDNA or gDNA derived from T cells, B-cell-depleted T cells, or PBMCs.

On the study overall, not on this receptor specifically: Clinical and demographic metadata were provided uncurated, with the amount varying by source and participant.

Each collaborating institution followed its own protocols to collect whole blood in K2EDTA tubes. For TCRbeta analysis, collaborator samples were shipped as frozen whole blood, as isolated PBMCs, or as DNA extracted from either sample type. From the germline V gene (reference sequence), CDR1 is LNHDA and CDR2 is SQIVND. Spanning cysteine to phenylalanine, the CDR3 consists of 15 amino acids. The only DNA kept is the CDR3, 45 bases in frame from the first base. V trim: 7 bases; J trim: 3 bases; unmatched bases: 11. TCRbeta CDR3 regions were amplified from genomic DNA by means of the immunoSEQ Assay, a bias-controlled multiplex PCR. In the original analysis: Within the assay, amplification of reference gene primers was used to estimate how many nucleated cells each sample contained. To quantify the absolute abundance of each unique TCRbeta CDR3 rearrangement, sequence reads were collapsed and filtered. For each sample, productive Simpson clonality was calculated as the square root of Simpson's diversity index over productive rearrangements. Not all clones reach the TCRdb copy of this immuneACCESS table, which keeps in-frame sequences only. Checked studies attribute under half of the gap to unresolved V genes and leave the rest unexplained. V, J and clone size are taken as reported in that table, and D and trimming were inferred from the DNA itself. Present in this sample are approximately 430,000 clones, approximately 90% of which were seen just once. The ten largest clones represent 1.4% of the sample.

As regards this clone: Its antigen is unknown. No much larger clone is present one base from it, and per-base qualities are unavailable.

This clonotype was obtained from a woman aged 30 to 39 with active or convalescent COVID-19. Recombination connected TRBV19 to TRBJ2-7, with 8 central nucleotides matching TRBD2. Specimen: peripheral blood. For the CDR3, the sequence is CASTPGAGGHYEQYF. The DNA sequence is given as TGTGCCAGTACTCCCGGGGCGGGAGGCCACTACGAGCAGTACTTC.